This T cell receptor beta chain was identified during a study of OX40 agonist ivuxolimab in advanced cancers. Study at large: Enrollees could have had prior anti-PD-1, anti-PD-L1 or anti-CTLA-4 therapy, which approximately 40% had received. In three patients, partial responses were observed, one with hepatocellular carcinoma and two with cutaneous melanoma.

This CDR3 has 10 residues. Germline lookup yields CDR1 MDHEN and CDR2 SYDVKM. V lost 6 bases, J lost 3 bases, and 2 bases lay in between. Study outcomes and limitations: Mean expanded clone counts were higher in CD8+ than CD4+ T cells. The expanded peripheral T cells' antigen specificity was not determined.

Sequenced by immunoSEQ multiplex PCR; TCRdb stores in-frame clones only, minus some. The top ten clones hold approximately 0.93% of a sample with some 130,000 clones, 90% to 95% of them seen once. As to this clone: Its antigen is still unknown.

This specimen consisted of CD4+ or CD8+ T cells sorted from blood, obtained in a trial of the OX40 agonist ivuxolimab. The rearrangement joins TRBV28 to TRBJ2-5; D ambiguous. The sequence was obtained from an adult with an advanced solid tumor such as melanoma, head and neck, liver or kidney cancer. Here the CDR3 reads CASREETQYF. In nucleotides, the CDR3 is TGTGCCAGCAGGGAAGAGACCCAGTACTTC.